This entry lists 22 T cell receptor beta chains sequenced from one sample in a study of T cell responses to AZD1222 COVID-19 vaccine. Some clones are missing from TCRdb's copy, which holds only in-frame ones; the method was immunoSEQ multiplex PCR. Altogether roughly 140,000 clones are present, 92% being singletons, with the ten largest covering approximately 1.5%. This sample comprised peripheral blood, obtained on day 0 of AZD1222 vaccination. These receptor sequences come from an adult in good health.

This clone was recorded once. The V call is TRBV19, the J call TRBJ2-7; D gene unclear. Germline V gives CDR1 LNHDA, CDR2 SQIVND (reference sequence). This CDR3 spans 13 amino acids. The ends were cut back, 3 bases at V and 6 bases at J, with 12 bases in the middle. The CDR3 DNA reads TGTGCCAGTAGTATGGTCACGGCCAGCGAGCAGTACTTC. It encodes CASSMVTASEQYF. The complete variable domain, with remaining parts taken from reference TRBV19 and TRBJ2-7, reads DGGITQSPKYLFRKEGQNVTLSCEQNLNHDAMYWYRQDPGQGLRLIYYSQIVNDFQKGDIAEGYSVSREKKESFPLTVTSAQKNPTAFYLCASSMVTASEQYFGPGTRLTVT.

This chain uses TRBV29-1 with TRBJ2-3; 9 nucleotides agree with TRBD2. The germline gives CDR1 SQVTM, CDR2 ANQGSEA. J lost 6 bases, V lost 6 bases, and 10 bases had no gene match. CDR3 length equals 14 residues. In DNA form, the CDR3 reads TGCAGCGTGTGGACTAGCGCCGTCGGCGATACGCAGTATTTT. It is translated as CSVWTSAVGDTQYF.

The CDR3 spells CASSDSIYNEQFF. DNA of the CDR3: TGTGCCAGCAGTGACAGTATTTACAATGAGCAGTTCTTC. The gene calls are TRBV6-1 and TRBJ2-1; D is undetermined. V lost 3 bases to trimming and J lost 4 bases, with 7 bases between them. CDR3 length: 13 amino acids. The germline V gene encodes CDR1 MNHNS and CDR2 SASEGT.

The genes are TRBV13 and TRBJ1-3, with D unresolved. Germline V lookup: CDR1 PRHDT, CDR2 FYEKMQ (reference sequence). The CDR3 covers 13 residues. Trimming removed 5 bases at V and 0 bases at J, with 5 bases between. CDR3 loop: CASSTVSGNTIYF. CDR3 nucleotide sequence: TGTGCCAGCAGCACCGTCTCTGGAAACACCATATATTTT.

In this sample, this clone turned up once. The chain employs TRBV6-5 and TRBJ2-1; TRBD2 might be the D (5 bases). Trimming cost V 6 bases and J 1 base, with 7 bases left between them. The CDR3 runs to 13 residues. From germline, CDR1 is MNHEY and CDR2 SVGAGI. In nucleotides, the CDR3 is TGTGCCAGCAGGAGGGATTCCTACAATGAGCAGTTCTTC. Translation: CASRRDSYNEQFF.

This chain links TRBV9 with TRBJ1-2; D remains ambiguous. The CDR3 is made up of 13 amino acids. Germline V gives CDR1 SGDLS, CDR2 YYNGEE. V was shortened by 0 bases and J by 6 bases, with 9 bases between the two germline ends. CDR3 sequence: CASSVDPTDGYTF. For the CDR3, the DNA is TGTGCCAGCAGCGTAGATCCGACGGATGGCTACACCTTC.

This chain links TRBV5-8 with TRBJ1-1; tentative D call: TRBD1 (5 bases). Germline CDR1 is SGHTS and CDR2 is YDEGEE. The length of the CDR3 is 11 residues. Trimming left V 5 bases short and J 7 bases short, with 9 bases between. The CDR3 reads CASRGTVEAFF. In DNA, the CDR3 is TGTGCCAGCAGAGGGACGGTTGAAGCTTTCTTT.

The CDR3 DNA reads TGTGCCAGCAGCTTAGCGCGAACAGTCCAAGAGACCCAGTACTTC. It translates to CASSLARTVQETQYF. The chain employs TRBV7-9 and TRBJ2-5; D remains ambiguous. Germline CDR1 is SEHNR and CDR2 is FQNEAQ (reference sequence). The CDR3 is made up of 15 amino acids. Trimming took off 0 bases at V and 1 base at J, with 9 bases between the two ends.

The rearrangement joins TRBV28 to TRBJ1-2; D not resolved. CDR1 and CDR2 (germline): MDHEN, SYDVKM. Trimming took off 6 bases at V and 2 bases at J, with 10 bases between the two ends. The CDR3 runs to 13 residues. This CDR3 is CASRSGLNYGYTF. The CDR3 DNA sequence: TGTGCCAGCAGGTCCGGGTTGAACTATGGCTACACCTTC.

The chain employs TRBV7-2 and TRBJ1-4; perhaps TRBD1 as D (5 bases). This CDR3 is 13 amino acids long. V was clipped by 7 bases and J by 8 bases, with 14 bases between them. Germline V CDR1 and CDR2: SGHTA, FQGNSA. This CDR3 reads CASTLWGGEKLFF. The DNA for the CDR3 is TGTGCCAGCACCCTGTGGGGCGGAGAAAAACTGTTTTTT.

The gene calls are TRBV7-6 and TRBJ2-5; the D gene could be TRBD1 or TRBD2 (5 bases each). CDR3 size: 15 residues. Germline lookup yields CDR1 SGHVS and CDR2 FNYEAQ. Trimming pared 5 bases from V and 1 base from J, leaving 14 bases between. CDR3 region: CASSPGTALQETQYF. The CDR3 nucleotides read TGTGCCAGCAGCCCAGGGACGGCTCTCCAAGAGACCCAGTACTTC.

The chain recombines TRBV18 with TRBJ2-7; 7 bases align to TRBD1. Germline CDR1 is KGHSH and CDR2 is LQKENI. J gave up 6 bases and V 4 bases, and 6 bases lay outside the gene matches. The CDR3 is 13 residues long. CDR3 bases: TGTGCCAGCTCACTCCGGGACAGCTCCGAGCAGTACTTC. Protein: CASSLRDSSEQYF. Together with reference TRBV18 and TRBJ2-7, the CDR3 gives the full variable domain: NAGVMQNPRHLVRRRGQEARLRCSPMKGHSHVYWYRQLPEEGLKFMVYLQKENIIDESGMPKERFSAEFPKEGPSILRIQQVVRGDSAAYFCASSLRDSSEQYFGPGTRLTVT.

Here the CDR3 reads CASSVAASDYNEQFF. As DNA, the CDR3 is TGTGCCAGCAGCGTAGCAGCTAGCGATTACAATGAGCAGTTCTTC. The chain links TRBV9 to TRBJ2-1; D perhaps matches TRBD2 (6 bases). Germline-derived CDR1 and CDR2 are SGDLS and YYNGEE. The CDR3 is 15 amino acids. V lost 0 bases, J lost 4 bases, and 11 bases lay in between.

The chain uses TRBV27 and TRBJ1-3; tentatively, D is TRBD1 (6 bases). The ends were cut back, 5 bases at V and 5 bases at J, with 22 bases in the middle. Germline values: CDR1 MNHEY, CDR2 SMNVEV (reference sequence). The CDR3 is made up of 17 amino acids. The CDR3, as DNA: TGTGCCAGCAGTCTTCCACCCAGGGGTGAGAGCCGAAACACCATATATTTT. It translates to CASSLPPRGESRNTIYF.

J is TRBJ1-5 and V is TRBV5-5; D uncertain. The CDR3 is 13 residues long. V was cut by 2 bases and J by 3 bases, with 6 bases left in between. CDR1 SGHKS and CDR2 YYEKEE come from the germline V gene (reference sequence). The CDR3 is CASSFGYNQPQHF. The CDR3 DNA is TGTGCCAGCAGCTTTGGATACAATCAGCCCCAGCATTTT.

CDR3 loop: CATSKGDPGQGYEQYF. The CDR3, as DNA: TGTGCCACCAGCAAGGGTGACCCGGGGCAAGGTTACGAGCAGTACTTC. This chain joins TRBV24-1 and TRBJ2-7; perhaps D is TRBD1 or TRBD2 (5 bases each). Trimming removed 7 bases from V and 4 bases from J, with 22 bases in between. CDR3 length equals 16 residues. Germline assignment: CDR1 KGHDR and CDR2 SFDVKD.

Written as DNA, the CDR3 is TGTGCCAGCAGTTACTCAGGGTTGTACACTGAAGCTTTCTTT. Amino acids: CASSYSGLYTEAFF. The chain links TRBV6-5 to TRBJ1-1; D is undetermined. The V and J ends lost 0 bases and 3 bases respectively, with 8 bases between them. The germline V gene has CDR1 MNHEY and CDR2 SVGAGI. This CDR3 is built from 14 residues.

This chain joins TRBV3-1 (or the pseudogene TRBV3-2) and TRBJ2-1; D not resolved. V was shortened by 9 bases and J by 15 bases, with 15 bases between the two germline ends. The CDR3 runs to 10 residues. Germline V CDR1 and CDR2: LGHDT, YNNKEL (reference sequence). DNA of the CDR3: TGTGCCAGTGGGCACTATCCGATGTTCTTC. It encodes CASGHYPMFF.

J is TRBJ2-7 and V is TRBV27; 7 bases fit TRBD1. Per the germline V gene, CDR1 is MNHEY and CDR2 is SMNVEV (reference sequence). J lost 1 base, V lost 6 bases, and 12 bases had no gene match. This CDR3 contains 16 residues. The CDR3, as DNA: TGTGCCAGCAGGCAGTCCTCCGGGACAGCTTCCTACGAGCAGTACTTC. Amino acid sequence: CASRQSSGTASYEQYF.

DNA of the CDR3: TGTGCCAGCAGCCAAGATGCCCCCCGGGGGGGGAGACTAGCGGGGATCTACGAGCAGTACTTC. Protein product: CASSQDAPRGGRLAGIYEQYF. V is TRBV3-1 (or the pseudogene TRBV3-2) and J is TRBJ2-7; 11 bases are a match to TRBD2. In germline, CDR1 is LGHDT, CDR2 YNNKEL (reference sequence). The CDR3 spans 21 residues. V trimming: 0 bases; J trimming: 3 bases; junction bases outside the gene matches: 19.

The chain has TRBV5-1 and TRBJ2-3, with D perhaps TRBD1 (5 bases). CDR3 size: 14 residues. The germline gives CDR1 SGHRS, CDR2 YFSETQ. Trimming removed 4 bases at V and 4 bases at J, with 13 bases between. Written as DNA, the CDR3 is TGCGCCAGCAGCCCGACTGGCAGGGCAGATACGCAGTATTTT. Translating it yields CASSPTGRADTQYF.

DNA for the CDR3: TGTGCCAGCAGCTCAAAATACAGGAAGAGGAACACTGAAGCTTTCTTT. Translating it yields CASSSKYRKRNTEAFF. V and J are TRBV7-6 and TRBJ1-1; D is perhaps TRBD1 (5 bases). The CDR3 sequence is 16 residues long. Trimming removed 4 bases at V and 1 base at J, with 16 bases between. The V gene's germline CDR1 is SGHVS and CDR2 FNYEAQ.